What follows is one T cell receptor (beta chain) and its context. What it binds is unknown. The data originate from a study of shared clonotypes between healthy human individuals. Background on the study: The composition of the donors was a couple of women and a few men aged 18 to 49.

This CDR3 contains 13 residues. From germline, CDR1 is LGHNT and CDR2 FRNRAP. V lost 6 bases, J lost 3 bases, and 10 bases lay in between. Study-level results: Among non-shared clonotypes, generation probabilities were lower than among those shared by all four donors.

Using immunoSEQ multiplex PCR, the repertoire was profiled, and TCRdb retains in-frame clones only, with some absent. The sample has roughly 680,000 clones, roughly 72% seen once. Input material: memory CD4+ T cells sorted from blood. This sample's subset: CD45RA-negative fraction. This receptor was taken from a woman aged 25 to 39 in good health. The J gene is TRBJ2-3, the V gene TRBV12-5; no reliable D call. The CDR3 loop reads CASGDRSTDTQYF. CDR3 sequence (DNA): TGTGCTAGTGGAGACCGGAGTACAGATACGCAGTATTTT.